This is a list of T cell receptor beta chains from one sample in a study of cytomegalovirus exposure and HLA in healthy donors. TCRdb keeps only in-frame clones here, not all; method: immunoSEQ multiplex PCR. The sample lists some 200,000 clones, about four fifths occurring once. The specimen sequenced was PBMCs. The receptors shown here come from a boy between 2 and 10 years old in good health and CMV-seronegative. CDR3s include the opening cysteine and the closing phenylalanine or tryptophan. The order of the fields is J gene, D gene, clone size, V gene, CDR3 DNA, CDR3 protein. A D gene is named only where the DNA matches it firmly. Clone size is stated in some rows and not others, as once, few, many or a class when expanded.

j_call: TRBJ2-3; d_call: -; clone_size: once; v_call: TRBV6-1; cdr3_nt: TGTGCCAGCAGTAAGTTAAAAGGAGGACCAGATACGCAGTATTTT; cdr3_aa: CASSKLKGGPDTQYF
j_call: TRBJ1-1; d_call: TRBD1; clone_size: -; v_call: TRBV6-5; cdr3_nt: TGTGCCAGCAGTTACTCAACAGGGGCTGAAGCTTTCTTT; cdr3_aa: CASSYSTGAEAFF
j_call: TRBJ2-5; d_call: TRBD2; clone_size: once; v_call: TRBV5-1; cdr3_nt: TGCGCCAGCAGCCCCGGGTCCCCCGGGGGGGAGACCCAGTACTTC; cdr3_aa: CASSPGSPGGETQYF
j_call: TRBJ2-7; d_call: -; clone_size: few; v_call: TRBV7-5; cdr3_nt: TGTGCCAGAAGCCACCCGACAGGGGACGAGCAGTACTTC; cdr3_aa: CARSHPTGDEQYF
j_call: TRBJ1-2; d_call: TRBD1; clone_size: -; v_call: TRBV6-1; cdr3_nt: TGTGCCAGCAGTGATCCCGGACAGGGCTATGGCTACACCTTC; cdr3_aa: CASSDPGQGYGYTF
j_call: TRBJ1-1; d_call: TRBD1; clone_size: -; v_call: TRBV18; cdr3_nt: TGTGCCAGCTCACCCTGGACAGGAAACTCTGAAGCTTTCTTT; cdr3_aa: CASSPWTGNSEAFF
j_call: TRBJ1-2; d_call: TRBD1; clone_size: -; v_call: TRBV5-4; cdr3_nt: TGTGCCATCAAGCGGACAGGGGGTGGCTACACCTTC; cdr3_aa: CAIKRTGGGYTF
j_call: TRBJ1-2; d_call: -; clone_size: -; v_call: TRBV13; cdr3_nt: TGTGCCAGCAGCTCCCCGACTAGCCCGATTAACTATGGCTACACCTTC; cdr3_aa: CASSSPTSPINYGYTF
j_call: TRBJ2-1; d_call: -; clone_size: -; v_call: TRBV5-1; cdr3_nt: TGCGCCAGCAGCTCGGACAGCTACAACTACAATGAGCAGTTCTTC; cdr3_aa: CASSSDSYNYNEQFF
j_call: TRBJ1-1; d_call: -; clone_size: -; v_call: TRBV5-1; cdr3_nt: TGCGCCAGCAGCTTCGAGTTGAACACTGAAGCTTTCTTT; cdr3_aa: CASSFELNTEAFF
j_call: TRBJ1-1; d_call: -; clone_size: -; v_call: TRBV5-4; cdr3_nt: TGTGCCAGCAGCGGGCAGGGCAGACGGATGACTGAAGCTTTCTTT; cdr3_aa: CASSGQGRRMTEAFF
j_call: TRBJ2-7; d_call: TRBD2; clone_size: -; v_call: TRBV6-5; cdr3_nt: TGTGCCAGCAGATATAGCGGGGGGGCCTACGAGCAGTACTTC; cdr3_aa: CASRYSGGAYEQYF
j_call: TRBJ2-7; d_call: -; clone_size: -; v_call: TRBV20-1; cdr3_nt: TGCAGTGCTCAGGGCCCCTACGAGCAGTACTTC; cdr3_aa: CSAQGPYEQYF
j_call: TRBJ2-7; d_call: -; clone_size: -; v_call: TRBV19; cdr3_nt: TGTGCCAGTAGTTCAGGCCCCTACGAGCAGTACTTC; cdr3_aa: CASSSGPYEQYF
j_call: TRBJ1-6; d_call: TRBD1; clone_size: -; v_call: TRBV5-5; cdr3_nt: TGTGCCAGCAGCTGGACAGGGTCTAATTTGGATTCACCCCTCCACTTT; cdr3_aa: CASSWTGSNLDSPLHF
j_call: TRBJ1-2; d_call: TRBD1; clone_size: -; v_call: TRBV9; cdr3_nt: TGTGCCAGCAGCCATCCGGAGGGACAGGGAGAGGGGAACTATGGCTACACCTTC; cdr3_aa: CASSHPEGQGEGNYGYTF
j_call: TRBJ1-1; d_call: -; clone_size: -; v_call: TRBV7-9; cdr3_nt: TGTGCCACCCTTCAGGGGCCCCTACACGGAATGAACACTGAAGCTTTCTTT; cdr3_aa: CATLQGPLHGMNTEAFF
j_call: TRBJ1-1; d_call: TRBD1; clone_size: -; v_call: TRBV7-6; cdr3_nt: TGTGCCAGCAGCACGGACAGGGGCTCCCCTCTGAACACTGAAGCTTTCTTT; cdr3_aa: CASSTDRGSPLNTEAFF
j_call: TRBJ2-7; d_call: TRBD2; clone_size: -; v_call: TRBV7-9; cdr3_nt: TGTTCCAGCAGCTCCCGGGGCGGGGGGGGCAAAGAGCAGTACTTC; cdr3_aa: CSSSSRGGGGKEQYF
j_call: TRBJ1-1; d_call: -; clone_size: -; v_call: TRBV5-1; cdr3_nt: TGCGCCAGCAGCGTGGACAGACCTAACACTGAAGCTTTCTTT; cdr3_aa: CASSVDRPNTEAFF